These 20 T cell receptor beta chains originate from one sample sequenced in a study of shared clonotypes between healthy human individuals. Clones were sequenced by immunoSEQ multiplex PCR, and TCRdb holds only the in-frame ones, with some missing. This sample has fewer than 1.6 million clones, with approximately 98.5% found just once. Material: naive CD4+ T cells sorted from blood. Subset here: CD45RA+ positively selected. These receptor sequences come from a man younger than 45 in good health.

V usage is TRBV11-2 and J usage is TRBJ2-1; tentative D call: TRBD2 (5 bases). The V end was cut by 5 bases, the J end by 0 bases, with 8 bases between. The length of the CDR3 is 14 residues. Germline assignment: CDR1 SGHAT and CDR2 FQNNGV. CDR3 sequence: CASSKRSSYNEQFF. The CDR3 DNA reads TGTGCCAGCAGCAAGCGGAGCTCCTACAATGAGCAGTTCTTC. Based on the CDR3 plus reference TRBV11-2 and TRBJ2-1, the full variable domain is EAGVAQSPRYKIIEKRQSVAFWCNPISGHATLYWYQQILGQGPKLLIQFQNNGVVDDSQLPKDRFSAERLKGVDSTLKIQPAKLEDSAVYLCASSKRSSYNEQFFGPGTRLTVL.

Regarding this clone: The sample holds other DNA sequences that translate to the same CDR3. The V gene is TRBV6-1, the J gene TRBJ2-1; a weak D match, TRBD1 (5 bases). Germline loops: CDR1 MNHNS, CDR2 SASEGT. Trimming took 4 bases from V and 1 from J, leaving 8 bases between them. This CDR3 is built from 14 residues. CDR3 in DNA: TGTGCCAGCAGTGTGGCAGGGTCCTACAATGAGCAGTTCTTC. It encodes CASSVAGSYNEQFF.

The chain uses TRBV27 and TRBJ2-3; 7 nucleotides line up with TRBD2. The ends lost 1 base at V and 2 bases at J; junction bases unmatched: 9. Germline CDR1 and CDR2: MNHEY and SMNVEV (reference sequence). This CDR3 contains 17 residues. Here the CDR3 reads CASSLLVLADLTDTQYF. The DNA for the CDR3 is TGTGCCAGCAGTTTATTGGTGCTAGCGGATCTCACAGATACGCAGTATTTT.

The chain uses TRBV5-5 and TRBJ2-4; unclear D gene. Germline CDR1 is SGHKS and CDR2 is YYEKEE (reference sequence). Deletions cut 0 bases from V and 4 bases from J, with 14 bases between. This CDR3 has 16 amino acids. The CDR3 sequence: CASSLADARLKNIQYF. The DNA of the CDR3 is TGTGCCAGCAGCTTGGCCGATGCCCGCCTTAAAAACATTCAGTACTTC.

The gene calls are TRBV5-4 and TRBJ2-2; 11 nucleotides agree with TRBD2. J gave up 4 bases and V 4 bases, and 3 bases lay outside the gene matches. In germline, CDR1 is SGHNT, CDR2 YYREEE (reference sequence). The CDR3 extends over 15 amino acids. The chain's CDR3 is CASSTSGSATGELFF. CDR3 nucleotides: TGTGCCAGCAGCACTAGCGGGAGTGCCACCGGGGAGCTGTTTTTT.

The V gene is TRBV5-1, the J gene TRBJ2-7, with 10 bases that match TRBD2. The CDR3 spans 17 residues. V dropped 0 bases and J dropped 5; count of bases not matched to a gene: 11. Germline-derived CDR1 and CDR2 are SGHRS and YFSETQ. This CDR3 is CASSLAWSASGSHEQYF. The CDR3 DNA sequence: TGCGCCAGCAGCTTGGCTTGGTCGGCTAGCGGGAGTCACGAGCAGTACTTC. The variable domain in full, completed from reference TRBV5-1 and TRBJ2-7, reads KAGVTQTPRYLIKTRGQQVTLSCSPISGHRSVSWYQQTPGQGLQFLFEYFSETQRNKGNFPGRFSGRQFSNSRSEMNVSTLELGDSALYLCASSLAWSASGSHEQYFGPGTRLTVT.

The J gene is TRBJ1-2, the V gene TRBV27, with 10 bases aligning to TRBD1. Germline loops: CDR1 MNHEY, CDR2 SMNVEV (reference sequence). CDR3 length: 14 amino acids. The V and J ends lost 8 bases and 3 bases, in that order; junction bases with no gene match: 6. CDR3 in amino acids: CASRRGQGDYGYTF. DNA for the CDR3: TGTGCCAGCCGCCGAGGACAGGGGGACTATGGCTACACCTTC.

This CDR3 is CASSPTSGVYEQYF. CDR3 coding DNA: TGTGCCAGCTCACCCACTAGCGGGGTCTACGAGCAGTACTTC. The chain carries TRBV18 and TRBJ2-7; 10 bases match TRBD2. The CDR3 covers 14 residues. Germline CDR1 reads KGHSH; CDR2 reads LQKENI. Losses at the gene ends were 3 bases for V and 3 bases for J; bases not matched to a gene: 2.

This clone was found once. The CDR3 DNA follows: TGTGCCACCCTAAGCGCTAGCGGGTCAGGAAAGGATGAGCAGTTCTTC. This translates into CATLSASGSGKDEQFF. The chain uses TRBV28 and TRBJ2-1, with 8 bases fitting TRBD2. The CDR3 covers 16 residues. The V segment lost 10 bases and the J segment 8 bases; nucleotides outside the gene matches: 19. Germline CDR1 is MDHEN and CDR2 is SYDVKM.

The chain links TRBV28 to TRBJ1-1, with D unclear. CDR1 is MDHEN, CDR2 SYDVKM, per germline. Trimming took off 6 bases at V and 7 bases at J, with 12 bases between the two ends. The length of the CDR3 is 12 residues. CDR3 protein: CASSVLPNEAFF. The CDR3 DNA reads TGTGCCAGCAGCGTACTCCCCAATGAAGCTTTCTTT.

This clone was recorded once. This chain connects TRBV6-5 to TRBJ1-3; a weak D match, TRBD1 (5 bases). Germline CDR1 MNHEY, CDR2 SVGAGI. The CDR3 consists of 13 residues. The V end was cut by 5 bases, the J end by 11 bases, with 16 bases between. This chain's CDR3 is CASSQPTLTAIYF. The CDR3 region has the DNA TGTGCCAGCAGTCAACCGACCCTGACAGCCATATATTTT.

This chain connects TRBV18 to TRBJ2-3; 9 bases align to TRBD2. J gave up 2 bases and V 3 bases, and 6 bases lay outside the gene matches. The germline CDR1 and CDR2 sequences are KGHSH and LQKENI. The CDR3 is 16 residues long. CDR3 region: CASSPLAGQVTDTQYF. The CDR3 nucleotides are TGTGCCAGCTCACCGCTAGCGGGGCAAGTCACAGATACGCAGTATTTT.

This clone was found a few times. J is TRBJ2-7 and V is TRBV5-1; 7 nucleotides align to TRBD1. The V and J ends lost 3 bases and 0 bases, in that order; junction bases with no gene match: 3. The CDR3 is made up of 14 amino acids. Germline CDR1 reads SGHRS; CDR2 reads YFSETQ. The CDR3 coding sequence is TGCGCCAGCAGCTCGGACAGGAGCTCCTACGAGCAGTACTTC. Its protein product is CASSSDRSSYEQYF.

The chain carries TRBV6-6 and TRBJ2-5; 7 nucleotides agree with TRBD1. The CDR3 contains 14 residues. Germline loops: CDR1 MNHNY, CDR2 SVGAGI (reference sequence). The V and J ends lost 6 bases and 5 bases, in that order; junction bases with no gene match: 9. CDR3 sequence: CASSPGTVHETQYF. CDR3 nucleotides: TGTGCCAGCAGCCCCGGGACAGTCCATGAGACCCAGTACTTC.

This clone was detected once. The rearrangement uses TRBV28 and TRBJ1-2; possibly TRBD1 for D (5 bases). Germline lookup yields CDR1 MDHEN and CDR2 SYDVKM. The CDR3 is 15 residues long. Trimming removed 3 bases from V and 8 bases from J, with 19 bases in between. The CDR3 loop is CASSFSPGQAEGYTF. CDR3 nucleotides: TGTGCCAGCAGTTTCTCCCCGGGGCAGGCAGAGGGCTACACCTTC.

In its sample, this clone was seen once. The J gene is TRBJ2-2, the V gene TRBV5-4, with D possibly TRBD1 on 6 matching bases. The V gene lost 4 bases and the J gene lost 9 bases, with 16 bases spanning the gap. The CDR3 is 14 amino acids. Germline assignment: CDR1 SGHNT and CDR2 YYREEE (reference sequence). The CDR3 region is CASSATDTGWELFF. The CDR3 DNA reads TGTGCCAGCAGCGCGACGGACACAGGGTGGGAGCTGTTTTTT.

This chain connects TRBV10-2 to TRBJ2-7; D is ambiguous. CDR1 and CDR2 (germline): WSHSY, SAAADI. CDR3 size: 11 residues. V was clipped by 6 bases and J by 2 bases, with 5 bases between them. CDR3 DNA sequence: TGCGCCAGCAGGGCGACCTACGAGCAGTACTTC. Translating gives CASRATYEQYF.

The V gene is TRBV11-2, the J gene TRBJ2-3; TRBD1 is a possible D gene (6 bases). CDR3 size: 16 residues. Germline loops: CDR1 SGHAT, CDR2 FQNNGV. The V and J ends lost 1 base and 0 bases respectively, with 11 bases between them. The CDR3 coding sequence is TGTGCCAGCAGCTTAGGGACAGTGACTAGCACAGATACGCAGTATTTT. Its protein is CASSLGTVTSTDTQYF.

This clone has a single count. The CDR3 nucleotides read TGTGCCAGCAGCCGCCAGGGGACCGGCGAGCAGTACTTC. It encodes CASSRQGTGEQYF. The chain combines TRBV5-4 with TRBJ2-7, with a possible D match to TRBD1 (6 bases). The V gene's germline CDR1 is SGHNT and CDR2 YYREEE (reference sequence). V gave up 4 bases and J gave up 6 bases, with 14 bases separating them. This CDR3 contains 13 residues.

The chain recombines TRBV27 with TRBJ2-1; 8 positions match TRBD2. The CDR3 is made up of 14 amino acids. V lost 6 bases to trimming and J lost 6 bases; unmatched junction nucleotides: 7. The germline gives CDR1 MNHEY, CDR2 SMNVEV (reference sequence). The CDR3 nucleotides are TGTGCCAGCAGACAAACCGGGACTAGCAATGAGCAGTTCTTC. It encodes CASRQTGTSNEQFF.